This T cell receptor (beta chain) emerged from a study of T cells in Graves' hyperthyroidism and ophthalmopathy. The CDR3 loop spans 17 amino acids. Germline V CDR1 and CDR2: LGHNT, FRNRAP. The ends lost 3 bases at V and 0 bases at J; junction bases unmatched: 7. Template material for amplifying TCR beta CDR3 regions consisted of RNA transcripts. Researchers ran a first-round RT-PCR on the TCR CDR3 using the HTBI primer set. TCRdb redid the calling of the multiplex PCR reads with MiXCR, one entry per CDR3 protein. This sample yields fewer than 600,000 distinct CDR3 sequences, of which approximately 15% are seen a single time; less than 20% belongs to the top ten. Many counts were recorded for this clonotype.

The source of this sequence is a woman between 18 and 30 years old with Graves' hyperthyroidism. The sample comprised blood. This chain joins TRBV12-5 and TRBJ2-1, with 8 positions matching TRBD2. The CDR3 loop reads CASGFQILAGSYNEQFF. The CDR3 DNA reads as TGTGCTAGTGGTTTCCAGATTCTAGCGGGCTCCTACAATGAGCAGTTCTTC.